This T cell receptor (beta chain) was sequenced in a study of CD8+ T cells in alopecia areata. Across the study: Grafting placed skin from approximately 6-12-month-old C3H/HeJ donors with spontaneous alopecia onto approximately 6-11-week-old female C3H/HeJ mice.

Points on this clone: All gene names here are mouse names. The read ends 3 residues shy of where the CDR3 ends; the end is completed using the germline J gene.

V dropped 3 bases and J dropped 3 bases, with 12 bases sitting between them. The CDR3 totals 15 residues. Per germline, CDR1 GKSSPN and CDR2 SITVG. cDNA prepared by RNA extraction and subsequent reverse transcription served as the template for sequencing. Using immunoSEQ multiplex PCR, the repertoire was profiled, and TCRdb retains in-frame clones only, with some absent. Listed for the sample are 270,000 or so clones, none seen a single time. Sorting of pooled cutaneous lymph node cells used CD4, CD8alpha, NKG2D, NKG2ACE and other markers. This sequence joins TRBV31 and TRBJ1-6; possibly TRBD1 for D (6 bases). TRBJ1-6 is known as an ORF, though its function is uncertain. Sequenced input: CD4+ T cells sorted from a lymph node. The TCR originated in a C3H/HeJ mouse with alopecia areata. For this mouse line, the MHC haplotype is H2-k. The sequenced part of the CDR3 DNA is TGTGCCTGGAGCCCTCCGGGACACTATAATTCGCCC. Its protein is CAWSPPGHYNSP. Given in full, the CDR3 is CAWSPPGHYNSPLYF.